This passage covers 14 T cell receptor beta chains from one sample sequenced in a study of T-cell reconstitution after alpha-beta-depleted transplantation in children. Unique molecular identifiers tagged the TCRbeta library. From the PCR reads, TCRdb called clonotypes with MiXCR, one entry per CDR3 protein. The data show roughly 790,000 distinct CDR3 sequences, with less than 20% seen just once and roughly 5% held by the top ten. The sample consisted of PBMCs, mostly from graft donor cells, taken 360 days after TCRalphabeta/CD19-depleted stem cell transplant. These receptors were collected from a male patient aged 10 to 17 who had a stem cell transplant for acute lymphoblastic leukemia, so the T cells may come from the graft donor.

This clonotype was observed a handful of times. The chain recombines TRBV5-1 with TRBJ2-7; 8 bases fit TRBD1. Looked up from germline, CDR1 is SGHRS and CDR2 is YFSETQ. The V and J ends lost 3 bases and 5 bases, in that order; junction bases with no gene match: 7. The CDR3 spans 14 residues. CDR3 amino acids: CASSYGQGRNEQYF. The DNA for the CDR3 is TGCGCCAGCAGCTATGGACAGGGTAGGAACGAGCAGTACTTC.

This sequence joins TRBV4-1 and TRBJ2-7, with a weak D call TRBD2 (6 bases). This CDR3 comprises 14 residues. Trimming left V 3 bases short and J 6 bases short, with 15 bases between. CDR1 is MGHRA and CDR2 is YSYEKL in the germline V gene. In DNA form, the CDR3 reads TGCGCCAGCAGCCAGGCAGGGAGGCCCCTCGAGCAGTACTTC. This gives the protein CASSQAGRPLEQYF.

This clonotype was observed many times. V and J are TRBV5-1 and TRBJ2-7; D not certain. Germline CDR1 and CDR2: SGHRS and YFSETQ. V was clipped by 3 bases and J by 2 bases, with 12 bases between them. This CDR3 has 14 residues. CDR3 sequence reads: CASSYPGLTYEQYF. CDR3 coding DNA: TGCGCCAGCAGCTACCCGGGCCTAACCTACGAGCAGTACTTC.

The chain combines TRBV20-1 with TRBJ2-3; D is possibly TRBD1 (5 bases). The CDR3 is 15 residues long. V was clipped by 1 base and J by 2 bases, with 13 bases between them. From germline, CDR1 is DFQATT and CDR2 SNEGSKA (reference sequence). CDR3 coding DNA: TGCAGTGCTAGAGGGGTGACAGCTTCCACAGATACGCAGTATTTT. This encodes CSARGVTASTDTQYF.

This clonotype was detected ten times or more. V and J are TRBV5-1 and TRBJ2-7; TRBD1 or TRBD2 may be the D gene (6 bases each). CDR3 length: 13 amino acids. CDR1 and CDR2 (germline): SGHRS, YFSETQ. Trimming shortened V by 5 bases and J by 0 bases, and 9 bases separated the two germline ends. The CDR3 DNA sequence: TGCGCCAGCAGTCGGGGGCCCTCCTACGAGCAGTACTTC. Translated, it gives CASSRGPSYEQYF.

V and J are TRBV6-1 and TRBJ2-1; D is unclear. The CDR3 is 11 amino acids. Germline CDR1 MNHNS, CDR2 SASEGT. Between the trimmed V and J ends, which lost 3 bases and 9 bases, there was a span of 6 bases. This CDR3 is CASSDLTEQFF. The CDR3 bases are TGTGCCAGCAGTGACCTCACTGAGCAGTTCTTC.

The chain employs TRBV27 and TRBJ1-2; a weak D match, TRBD1 (5 bases). The germline CDR1 and CDR2 sequences are MNHEY and SMNVEV (reference sequence). The CDR3 is 13 residues long. V dropped 7 bases and J dropped 5 bases, with 14 bases sitting between them. CDR3 in amino acids: CASKGIGAYGYTF. CDR3 in DNA: TGTGCCAGCAAAGGAATCGGGGCATATGGCTACACCTTC.

This clonotype was observed a few times. V and J are TRBV11-1 and TRBJ1-3, with TRBD1 matching 8 bases. The CDR3 has 19 residues. Germline V lookup: CDR1 SGHAT, CDR2 FQDESV (reference sequence). Germline trimming cut 5 bases from V and 4 bases from J; bases unmatched to any gene: 19. CDR3 bases: TGTGCCAGCAGCCCCCATCGGACAGGGACTGTGCATCAAGGAAACACCATATATTTT. This sequence encodes CASSPHRTGTVHQGNTIYF.

The J gene is TRBJ2-3, the V gene TRBV5-4; D unresolved. The CDR3 is made up of 15 amino acids. Germline lookup yields CDR1 SGHNT and CDR2 YYREEE (reference sequence). Trimming cost V 0 bases and J 6 bases, with 14 bases left between them. The CDR3 reads CASSLELVGPDTQYF. For the CDR3, the DNA is TGTGCCAGCAGCTTGGAATTGGTGGGCCCCGATACGCAGTATTTT.

This clonotype appeared a few times. This sequence joins TRBV5-5 and TRBJ2-7; no clear D. V was cut by 5 bases and J by 2 bases, with 14 bases left in between. The CDR3 runs to 14 residues. The germline CDR1 and CDR2 sequences are SGHKS and YYEKEE (reference sequence). CDR3 DNA sequence: TGTGCCAGCAGTCCCGGAGCGACGGCCTACGAGCAGTACTTC. Its translation is CASSPGATAYEQYF.

About this clonotype: The conserved phenylalanine or tryptophan normally closing the CDR3 is absent here, so this likely arose from a read error. The chain has TRBV27 and TRBJ2-7; 8 nucleotides line up with TRBD2. The V segment lost 10 bases and the J segment 3 bases; nucleotides outside the gene matches: 17. The germline CDR1 and CDR2 sequences are MNHEY and SMNVEV (reference sequence). The CDR3 runs to 16 residues. The CDR3: CATNGGRTSGLYEQYS. The CDR3 DNA is TGTGCCACCAATGGGGGTCGAACTAGCGGCCTCTACGAGCAGTACTCC.

This clonotype occurred a few times. The chain joins TRBV5-1 to TRBJ1-2; 9 nucleotides match TRBD1. V was pared by 0 bases and J by 4 bases, with 7 bases of the junction left unmatched. The CDR3 runs 16 residues. Germline CDR1 is SGHRS and CDR2 is YFSETQ. The CDR3: CASSLDNRGRGYGYTF. CDR3 in DNA: TGCGCCAGCAGCTTGGACAACAGGGGGCGCGGCTATGGCTACACCTTC.

This rearrangement joins TRBV20-1 to TRBJ2-3; 11 bases line up with TRBD2. The CDR3 extends over 16 amino acids. Germline CDR1 reads DFQATT; CDR2 reads SNEGSKA (reference sequence). Trimming cost V 6 bases and J 6 bases; bases outside gene matches: 14. The CDR3 loop is CSARASGRLREDTQYF. Here the CDR3 DNA reads TGCAGTGCCCGCGCTAGCGGGAGGCTCCGTGAGGATACGCAGTATTTT.

The J gene is TRBJ2-7, the V gene TRBV20-1, with D perhaps TRBD2 (6 bases). This CDR3 contains 16 residues. V was trimmed by 3 bases and J by 2 bases, leaving 20 bases between them. In germline, CDR1 is DFQATT, CDR2 SNEGSKA (reference sequence). This chain's CDR3 is CSARNLGLKTAYEQYF. CDR3 in DNA: TGCAGTGCTAGGAACCTGGGACTGAAGACTGCCTACGAGCAGTACTTC.